The clone carrying this T cell receptor beta chain was seen only a few times. The CDR3 extends over 12 amino acids. Germline values: CDR1 GTSNPN, CDR2 SVGIG (reference sequence). Between the trimmed V and J ends, which lost 1 base and 6 bases, there was a span of 6 bases. The authors' processing: Scientists estimated how many nucleated cells there were by amplifying reference gene primers. Sequencing was performed with immunoSEQ multiplex PCR; in TCRdb, only in-frame clones are kept and a portion is missing. V and J calls and clone size are as listed in that table; D and trimming were resolved from the DNA. The top ten hold about 1% of the sample, which has some 170,000 clones, 85% seen once. The data derive from a study of blood T cell repertoires in COVID-19.

The TCR was taken from a man aged 40-49 years with acute or convalescent COVID-19. The gene calls are TRBV30 and TRBJ2-2; D call uncertain. The sequenced sample consisted of peripheral blood. The CDR3 sequence is CAWSGASGELFF. The CDR3 DNA reads TGTGCCTGGAGTGGAGCTTCCGGGGAGCTGTTTTTT.